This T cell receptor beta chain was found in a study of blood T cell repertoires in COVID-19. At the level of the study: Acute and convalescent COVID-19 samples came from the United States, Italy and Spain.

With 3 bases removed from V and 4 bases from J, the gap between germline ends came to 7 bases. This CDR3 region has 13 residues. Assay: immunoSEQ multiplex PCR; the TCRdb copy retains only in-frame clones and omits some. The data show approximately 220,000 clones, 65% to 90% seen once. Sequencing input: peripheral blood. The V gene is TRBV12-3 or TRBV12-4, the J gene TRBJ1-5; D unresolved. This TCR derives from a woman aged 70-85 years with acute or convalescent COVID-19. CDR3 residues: CASSFNPNQPQHF. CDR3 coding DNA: TGTGCCAGCAGTTTTAATCCGAATCAGCCCCAGCATTTT.